Shown below are 26 T cell receptor beta chains from a single sample sequenced in a study of Graves' ophthalmopathy and Graves' hyperthyroidism. The authors amplified TCR beta CDR3 regions, and they did so from RNA transcripts for repertoire sequencing. First-round RT-PCR with HTBI primers preceded a second-round multiplex PCR. TCRdb redid the calling of the multiplex PCR reads with MiXCR, one entry per CDR3 protein. The data hold 500,000 to 700,000 distinct CDR3 sequences, with less than 40% observed a single time. Sequences were obtained from peripheral blood or thyroid tissue (not recorded which). Receptors were obtained from an adult man with Graves' hyperthyroidism.

This clonotype was seen ten or more times. The chain is built from TRBV6-5 and TRBJ1-5; D is possibly TRBD1 (6 bases). This CDR3 has 15 residues. Germline loops: CDR1 MNHEY, CDR2 SVGAGI. V was shortened by 6 bases and J by 4 bases, with 16 bases between the two germline ends. The chain's CDR3 is CASRLQGSPNQPQHF. CDR3 coding DNA: TGTGCCAGCAGACTACAGGGAAGTCCGAATCAGCCCCAGCATTTT.

This chain uses TRBV10-2 with TRBJ1-2, with TRBD1 as a possible D gene (5 bases). This CDR3 spans 12 amino acids. V was cut by 8 bases and J by 5 bases, with 12 bases left in between. The germline CDR1 and CDR2 sequences are WSHSY and SAAADI. DNA for the CDR3: TGCGCCAGCCGACACGGGGCTTATGGCTACACCTTC. This gives the protein CASRHGAYGYTF.

This clonotype was seen ten or more times. The CDR3 loop reads CASSENGAGTGVYEQYF. The CDR3 coding sequence is TGTGCCAGCAGTGAAAATGGCGCCGGGACAGGGGTTTACGAGCAGTACTTC. This chain joins TRBV2 and TRBJ2-7, with 10 bases that match TRBD1. Losses at the gene ends were 2 bases for V and 4 bases for J; bases not matched to a gene: 11. This CDR3 has 17 amino acids. Germline-derived CDR1 and CDR2 are SNHLY and FYNNEI.

The gene calls are TRBV6-5 and TRBJ1-1; D not certain. Germline-derived CDR1 and CDR2 are MNHEY and SVGAGI. The length of the CDR3 is 14 residues. V was cut by 2 bases and J by 0 bases, with 7 bases left in between. CDR3 sequence (DNA): TGTGCCAGCAGTTACCAGTCAGTGAACACTGAAGCTTTCTTT. Translating it yields CASSYQSVNTEAFF.

In its sample, this clonotype was seen once. One junction end disagrees with the germline gene, perhaps due to a read error. The chain recombines TRBV29-1 with TRBJ2-2, with D possibly matching TRBD1 (5 bases). CDR1 and CDR2 from the germline V gene are SQVTM and ANQGSEA. There are 13 residues in the CDR3. The CDR3 DNA sequence: TGCAGCTTGTGGGGCTCGAACACTGGGGAGCTGTTTTTT. Amino acid sequence: CSLWGSNTGELFF.

V and J are TRBV12-3 or TRBV12-4 and TRBJ2-2; D is uncertain. Trimming cost V 3 bases and J 6 bases, with 8 bases left between them. This CDR3 is 13 amino acids long. The CDR3 loop is CASSFSMPGELFF. The DNA for the CDR3 is TGTGCCAGCAGTTTCTCGATGCCCGGGGAGCTGTTTTTT.

The gene calls are TRBV7-3 and TRBJ2-7; 7 bases map to TRBD2. Germline loops: CDR1 SGHTA, CDR2 FQGTGA. The CDR3 spans 16 residues. V lost 5 bases, J lost 7 bases, and 17 bases stayed unmatched. The CDR3, as DNA: TGTGCCAGCAGCATCCTCGGGGGGAGGGCCGACAATGAGCAGTACTTC. It translates to CASSILGGRADNEQYF. The whole variable domain, remainder taken from reference TRBV7-3 and TRBJ2-7, is GAGVSQTPSNKVTEKGKYVELRCDPISGHTALYWYRQSLGQGPEFLIYFQGTGAADDSGLPNDRFFAVRPEGSVSTLKIQRTERGDSAVYLCASSILGGRADNEQYFGPGTRLTVT.

This clonotype has only a few counts. V is TRBV5-1 and J is TRBJ2-7; D is undetermined. CDR3 length: 14 amino acids. V was pared by 4 bases and J by 3 bases, with 14 bases between. Germline V CDR1 and CDR2: SGHRS, YFSETQ. The chain's CDR3 is CASSLPPENYEQYF. The CDR3 DNA is TGCGCCAGCAGCCTCCCGCCGGAAAACTACGAGCAGTACTTC.

This clonotype came up many times. V is TRBV7-8 and J is TRBJ1-3; 7 nucleotides match TRBD1. CDR3 length: 19 amino acids. Germline V gives CDR1 SGHVS, CDR2 FQNEAQ. With V trimmed by 3 bases and J by 0 bases, 14 bases remained unmatched. In nucleotides, the CDR3 is TGTGCCAGCAGCTTGCTTCCGGGGACAGCGGTTTTCTCTGGAAACACCATATATTTT. Its protein product is CASSLLPGTAVFSGNTIYF. Based on the CDR3 plus reference TRBV7-8 and TRBJ1-3, the full variable domain is GAGVSQSPRYKVAKRGQDVALRCDPISGHVSLFWYQQALGQGPEFLTYFQNEAQLDKSGLPSDRFFAERPEGSVSTLKIQRTQQEDSAVYLCASSLLPGTAVFSGNTIYFGEGSWLTVV.

The rearrangement uses TRBV12-3 or TRBV12-4 and TRBJ2-7; D ambiguous. V was shortened by 6 bases and J by 5 bases, with 14 bases between the two germline ends. The CDR3 is 13 residues long. CDR3 coding DNA: TGTGCCAGCAGCTTGGCGGTTTCCCACGAGCAGTACTTC. It encodes CASSLAVSHEQYF.

This clonotype was counted many times. V and J are TRBV14 and TRBJ2-7, with D perhaps matching TRBD1 (6 bases). Trimming took off 0 bases at V and 2 bases at J, with 11 bases between the two ends. The CDR3 runs 15 residues. CDR1 is SGHDN and CDR2 is FVKESK in the germline V gene. CDR3 region: CASSQDYRQAYEQYF. The DNA of the CDR3 is TGTGCCAGCAGCCAAGATTACAGACAGGCCTACGAGCAGTACTTC.

About this clonotype itself: A much larger clone is a single base away; this may be a read error. The J gene is TRBJ1-2, the V gene TRBV7-9; D uncertain. Germline V lookup: CDR1 SEHNR, CDR2 FQNEAQ (reference sequence). The CDR3 is made up of 14 amino acids. Trimming took off 4 bases at V and 8 bases at J, with 17 bases between the two ends. CDR3 nucleotide sequence: TGTGCCAGCAGCTCGGACCGCCCAATGACCGGCTACACCTTC. This encodes CASSSDRPMTGYTF.

This clonotype showed up many times. The chain employs TRBV7-9 and TRBJ1-6, with TRBD1 matching over 7 bases. V was clipped by 4 bases and J by 9 bases; unmatched bases: 15. The CDR3 has 17 residues. Germline CDR1 is SEHNR and CDR2 is FQNEAQ (reference sequence). The CDR3 DNA reads TGTGCCAGCAGCTCCCGAAACGACAGGGCGTTTGGTTCACCCCTCCACTTT. It encodes CASSSRNDRAFGSPLHF.

This clonotype was counted at least ten times. The chain is built from TRBV7-8 and TRBJ1-5; D gene unclear. This CDR3 has 15 amino acids. The germline gives CDR1 SGHVS, CDR2 FQNEAQ. Trimming removed 5 bases at V and 4 bases at J, with 15 bases between. CDR3 sequence (DNA): TGTGCCAGCAGCCCCCGGCGGACGGCGAATCAGCCCCAGCATTTT. This translates into CASSPRRTANQPQHF.

Comments on this clonotype: A much larger clonotype is one base distant, so this may be a read error. The rearrangement joins TRBV12-3 or TRBV12-4 to TRBJ1-5; the D is unclear. The CDR3 consists of 16 residues. The CDR3: CTSSLVGSYSNQPQHF. For the CDR3, the DNA is TGTACCAGCAGTTTAGTGGGCAGCTATAGCAATCAGCCCCAGCATTTT.

V gene TRBV29-1 combines with J gene TRBJ2-7, with D perhaps being TRBD1 or TRBD2 (5 bases each). Germline V lookup: CDR1 SQVTM, CDR2 ANQGSEA. V was clipped by 8 bases and J by 4 bases, with 12 bases between them. The CDR3 covers 11 residues. The CDR3 spells CSQRGRYEQYF. The CDR3 DNA reads TGCAGCCAAAGGGGACGATACGAGCAGTACTTC.

This clonotype was seen many times. V usage is TRBV3-1 and J usage is TRBJ2-7; no firm D call. The CDR3 covers 14 residues. V lost 4 bases and J 0 bases, leaving 10 bases between the germline ends. The germline gives CDR1 LGHDT, CDR2 YNNKEL (reference sequence). This CDR3 reads CASSPTRSSYEQYF. The CDR3 nucleotides are TGTGCCAGCAGCCCAACGAGGAGCTCCTACGAGCAGTACTTC.

With regard to this clonotype: One base away lies a much larger clone, so this may be a sequencing read error. The rearrangement joins TRBV7-9 to TRBJ1-4; D call uncertain. CDR1 and CDR2 (germline): SEHNR, FQNEAQ (reference sequence). V was trimmed by 4 bases and J by 3 bases, leaving 6 bases between them. There are 13 residues in the CDR3. Here the CDR3 DNA reads TGTGCCAGCAGCTCGCGAGCTAATGAAAAACTGTTTTTT. Translation: CASSSRANEKLFF.

There are many counts of this clonotype. J is TRBJ2-5 and V is TRBV7-2; 7 nucleotides line up with TRBD2. Trimming removed 1 base from V and 3 bases from J; junction bases left unmatched: 5. The CDR3 has 15 amino acids. Germline CDR1 is SGHTA and CDR2 is FQGNSA. The CDR3 region has the DNA TGTGCCAGCAGCTTAGACGGGAGGTCAGAAGAGACCCAGTACTTC. Its protein is CASSLDGRSEETQYF.

In this sample, this clonotype turned up a few times. The J gene is TRBJ2-7, the V gene TRBV5-4; 9 bases align to TRBD2. Trimming at V came to 2 bases and at J to 3 bases, leaving 9 bases not matched to a gene. This CDR3 is built from 16 residues. Germline assignment: CDR1 SGHNT and CDR2 YYREEE (reference sequence). CDR3 coding DNA: TGTGCCAGCAGCTTAGTAGCGGGGGCCCTAAACTACGAGCAGTACTTC. Protein product: CASSLVAGALNYEQYF. Filled out from reference TRBV5-4 and TRBJ2-7, the complete variable domain reads ETGVTQSPTHLIKTRGQQVTLRCSSQSGHNTVSWYQQALGQGPQFIFQYYREEENGRGNFPPRFSGLQFPNYSSELNVNALELDDSALYLCASSLVAGALNYEQYFGPGTRLTVT.

This clonotype was observed once. Since a much larger clone is just one base distant, this may be a read error. CDR3 nucleotides: TGTGCCAGCAGTTTAGGGGGGGCGGGCGAGCGGTACTTC. It translates to CASSLGGAGERYF. The chain uses TRBV27 and TRBJ2-7; D might be TRBD2 (7 bases). The CDR3 loop spans 13 amino acids. Germline assignment: CDR1 MNHEY and CDR2 SMNVEV (reference sequence).

The chain carries TRBV4-1 and TRBJ1-1; weak D call: TRBD1 (5 bases). Germline V gene lookup returns CDR1 MGHRA and CDR2 YSYEKL. Deletions cut 1 base from V and 3 bases from J, with 21 bases between. This CDR3 comprises 18 residues. The DNA for the CDR3 is TGCGCCAGCAGCCAAGCTCTCAGGGTCCGGCTCCGGGACACTGAAGCTTTCTTT. Translating it yields CASSQALRVRLRDTEAFF.

The chain links TRBV12-3 or TRBV12-4 to TRBJ2-3; D might be TRBD2 (5 bases). Trimming stripped 5 bases from V and 5 bases from J, with 8 bases between. The length of the CDR3 is 12 residues. DNA for the CDR3: TGTGCCAGCAGTCAGGCGGGAGATACGCAGTATTTT. Protein sequence: CASSQAGDTQYF.

This chain joins TRBV20-1 and TRBJ2-1; D is uncertain. The ends were cut back, 3 bases at V and 7 bases at J, with 16 bases in the middle. From germline, CDR1 is DFQATT and CDR2 SNEGSKA (reference sequence). The CDR3 is 14 residues long. CDR3 DNA sequence: TGCAGTGCTAGGCTCGGCCGTGGGGATAATGAGCAGTTCTTC. Amino acids: CSARLGRGDNEQFF.

To note about this clonotype: Just one base apart from a much larger clone, this may be a read error. This sequence joins TRBV2 and TRBJ1-2; D is possibly TRBD1 (6 bases). Per germline, CDR1 SNHLY and CDR2 FYNNEI. The CDR3 is made up of 10 amino acids. The CDR3 region has the DNA TGTGCCAGCAGGGGGGGCAGGAGCCTCTTC. Its protein is CASRGGRSLF.

Concerning this clonotype: This sequence may be a read error, since a much larger clone differs from it by one base. This CDR3 fails to terminate in the conserved phenylalanine or tryptophan, so it likely reflects a read error. This chain joins TRBV5-5 and TRBJ2-7, with D perhaps matching TRBD1 or TRBD2 (5 bases each). V lost 4 bases, J lost 0 bases, and 14 bases lay in between. CDR3 size: 15 residues. CDR1 and CDR2 (germline): SGHKS, YYEKEE (reference sequence). In nucleotides, the CDR3 is TGTGCCAGCAGCCCCGGGACGTCTAGCTCCTACGAGCAGTACTCC. It encodes CASSPGTSSSYEQYS.